The sequence of this T cell receptor beta chain was determined in a study of PD-1 blockade in classical Hodgkin lymphoma. General study findings and limits: Lower baseline TCR diversity marked trial partial responders and progressors. Unlike CD8+ TCR diversity, which did not rise significantly by C4D1, CD4+ TCR diversity did. Newly diagnosed patients were reported to exhibit reduced baseline TCR diversity relative to healthy donors. The drivers behind the repertoire differences, possibly disease activity or prior therapy, remain undefined.

Concerning this clone itself: Its antigen is undetermined.

The table came from immunoSEQ multiplex PCR; TCRdb's copy has only in-frame clones and leaves some out. The data contain 90,000 to 100,000 clones, roughly 89% of them seen just once; the ten biggest clones take up about 11%. Every patient had relapsed following autologous stem cell transplantation, and cohorts differed in brentuximab vedotin exposure. The TCR originated in a human donor with classical Hodgkin lymphoma. This sample comprised peripheral blood mononuclear cells (PBMCs), obtained before the second cycle of nivolumab.

This CDR3 is CASSLGQESGEQYF. The CDR3 bases are TGTGCCAGCAGCCTGGGACAGGAGTCGGGGGAGCAGTACTTC. This chain joins TRBV7-6 and TRBJ2-7; 8 bases line up with TRBD1. The CDR3 runs 14 residues. CDR1 SGHVS and CDR2 FNYEAQ come from the germline V gene. V lost 5 bases to trimming and J lost 7 bases; unmatched junction nucleotides: 10.